This passage covers 30 T cell receptor beta chains from one sample sequenced in a study of graft-versus-host responses after intestinal transplantation. The table came from immunoSEQ multiplex PCR; TCRdb's copy has only in-frame clones and leaves some out. The profile shows around 13,000 clones, approximately 93% of them singletons. This specimen was PBMCs, taken about 34 months after intestinal transplantation. The receptors here all came from a human patient who received an intestinal transplant, so some T cells may come from the graft donor.

This rearrangement joins TRBV9 to TRBJ2-2, with no clear D. The ends were cut back, 3 bases at V and 0 bases at J, with 15 bases in the middle. CDR1 is SGDLS and CDR2 is YYNGEE in the germline V gene. CDR3 length: 17 amino acids. CDR3 residues: CASSDNLGRANTGELFF. The CDR3 bases are TGTGCCAGCAGCGATAATTTAGGACGGGCGAACACCGGGGAGCTGTTTTTT.

The chain joins TRBV7-3 to TRBJ1-3; D is unresolved. Germline V CDR1 and CDR2: SGHTA, FQGTGA. The CDR3 has 14 amino acids. Trimming stripped 0 bases from V and 1 base from J, with 4 bases between. CDR3 region: CASSLTSSGNTIYF. The CDR3 DNA sequence: TGTGCCAGCAGCTTAACCAGTTCTGGAAACACCATATATTTT. Filled out from reference TRBV7-3 and TRBJ1-3, the complete variable domain reads GAGVSQTPSNKVTEKGKYVELRCDPISGHTALYWYRQSLGQGPEFLIYFQGTGAADDSGLPNDRFFAVRPEGSVSTLKIQRTERGDSAVYLCASSLTSSGNTIYFGEGSWLTVV.

The chain joins TRBV27 to TRBJ1-3; D gene ambiguous. V gave up 6 bases and J gave up 0 bases, with 12 bases separating them. The CDR3 extends over 15 amino acids. Germline lookup yields CDR1 MNHEY and CDR2 SMNVEV (reference sequence). CDR3 sequence: CASRPDLYSGNTIYF. CDR3 DNA sequence: TGTGCCAGCAGGCCAGACCTGTACTCTGGAAACACCATATATTTT.

By share of the sample, this clone is medium-sized (0.01 to 0.1%). In nucleotides, the CDR3 is TGTGCCAGCAGTCCCGGGCCGAATCAGCCCCAGCATTTT. Translating it yields CASSPGPNQPQHF. The chain combines TRBV6-1 with TRBJ1-5; D unresolved. The CDR3 is made up of 13 amino acids. The germline gives CDR1 MNHNS, CDR2 SASEGT. The ends were cut back, 5 bases at V and 4 bases at J, with 9 bases in the middle.

The V call is TRBV19, the J call TRBJ1-5, with D perhaps TRBD1 (6 bases). Germline V gene lookup returns CDR1 LNHDA and CDR2 SQIVND (reference sequence). This CDR3 spans 15 amino acids. V was clipped by 3 bases and J by 4 bases, with 13 bases between them. The CDR3, as DNA: TGTGCCAGTAGTATGGGGGGGCGCTTAAATCAGCCCCAGCATTTT. Protein product: CASSMGGRLNQPQHF.

The chain uses TRBV11-2 and TRBJ1-2, with D tentatively TRBD1 (6 bases). This CDR3 region has 14 residues. CDR1 and CDR2 from the germline V gene are SGHAT and FQNNGV. V was cut by 5 bases and J by 4 bases, with 14 bases left in between. Here the CDR3 reads CASSQLGGGYGYTF. The CDR3 region has the DNA TGTGCCAGCAGCCAATTAGGGGGGGGCTATGGCTACACCTTC.

This clone has only one observation. This sequence joins TRBV7-2 and TRBJ2-7, with 11 bases aligning to TRBD2. Germline CDR1 is SGHTA and CDR2 is FQGNSA. V trimming: 3 bases; J trimming: 7 bases; junction bases outside the gene matches: 8. The CDR3 totals 15 residues. The CDR3 region is CASSFSGGAPVEQYF. For the CDR3, the DNA is TGTGCCAGCAGCTTTAGCGGGGGGGCTCCGGTTGAGCAGTACTTC.

J is TRBJ1-2 and V is TRBV21-1. TRBV21-1 is a pseudogene locus. This CDR3 spans 16 amino acids. In nucleotides, the CDR3 is TGTGCCAGCGGTGAAGGGCCCCTGATTGCTAACTATGGCTACACCTTC. Its protein is CASGEGPLIANYGYTF.

The CDR3 coding sequence is TGTGCCAGCAGCCCTCGGGGGGGCCAGGGCACAGATACGCAGTATTTT. The encoded protein is CASSPRGGQGTDTQYF. The V call is TRBV7-3, the J call TRBJ2-3, with 8 nucleotides matching TRBD2. V was pared by 5 bases and J by 1 base, with 8 bases of the junction left unmatched. Looked up from germline, CDR1 is SGHTA and CDR2 is FQGTGA. The CDR3 has 16 residues.

The gene calls are TRBV5-6 and TRBJ1-2; unclear D gene. Trimming cost V 0 bases and J 6 bases, with 6 bases left between them. Germline-derived CDR1 and CDR2 are SGHDT and YYEEEE. CDR3 size: 12 residues. The CDR3 here is CASSLAGNGYTF. The CDR3 coding sequence is TGTGCCAGCAGCTTGGCCGGTAATGGCTACACCTTC.

The rearrangement joins TRBV5-5 to TRBJ1-4; maybe TRBD1 (6 bases). V shed 4 bases and J shed 4 bases, with 8 bases lying between them. The germline V gene encodes CDR1 SGHKS and CDR2 YYEKEE (reference sequence). The CDR3 sequence is 13 residues long. The chain's CDR3 is CASSGGLNEKLFF. In DNA, the CDR3 is TGTGCCAGCAGCGGGGGCCTTAATGAAAAACTGTTTTTT. Variable domain in full (rest from reference TRBV5-5 and TRBJ1-4): DAGVTQSPTHLIKTRGQQVTLRCSPISGHKSVSWYQQVLGQGPQFIFQYYEKEERGRGNFPDRFSARQFPNYSSELNVNALLLGDSALYLCASSGGLNEKLFFGSGTQLSVL.

This clone was recorded only once. The V and J genes are TRBV5-1 and TRBJ1-2; 10 bases fit TRBD1. The CDR3 has 14 amino acids. V dropped 4 bases and J dropped 6; count of bases not matched to a gene: 6. Germline values: CDR1 SGHRS, CDR2 YFSETQ. Here the CDR3 reads CASSPDRGLDGYTF. The CDR3 region has the DNA TGCGCCAGCAGCCCAGACAGGGGGCTGGATGGCTACACCTTC. The complete variable domain, with remaining parts taken from reference TRBV5-1 and TRBJ1-2, reads KAGVTQTPRYLIKTRGQQVTLSCSPISGHRSVSWYQQTPGQGLQFLFEYFSETQRNKGNFPGRFSGRQFSNSRSEMNVSTLELGDSALYLCASSPDRGLDGYTFGSGTRLTVV.

The rearrangement joins TRBV25-1 to TRBJ1-3; D remains unclear. The CDR3 is 15 amino acids. The germline gives CDR1 MGHDK, CDR2 SYGVNS. Trimming took off 5 bases at V and 0 bases at J, with 11 bases between the two ends. CDR3 bases: TGTGCCAGCAGTCCCCGTATCGACTCTGGAAACACCATATATTTT. Its protein product is CASSPRIDSGNTIYF.

This sequence joins TRBV4-2 and TRBJ1-2; D perhaps matches TRBD1 (5 bases). The CDR3 runs 16 residues. Germline CDR1 and CDR2: LGHNA and YNFKEQ. V lost 5 bases and J lost 8, with 24 bases in between. The CDR3 loop reads CASSLAGPDSGLGYTF. The CDR3 coding sequence is TGTGCCAGCAGCTTGGCTGGGCCCGACAGTGGCTTGGGCTACACCTTC.

The J gene is TRBJ2-7, the V gene TRBV5-6; perhaps D is TRBD1 or TRBD2 (5 bases each). Germline lookup yields CDR1 SGHDT and CDR2 YYEEEE. Trimming pared 3 bases from V and 2 bases from J, leaving 15 bases between. CDR3 size: 15 residues. CDR3 sequence: CASSYRQTTTYEQYF. The CDR3 bases are TGTGCCAGCAGCTATAGACAGACTACTACCTACGAGCAGTACTTC.

This clone was counted once. V is TRBV7-2 and J is TRBJ2-7; D is uncertain. There are 16 residues in the CDR3. Germline CDR1 and CDR2: SGHTA and FQGNSA. Between the trimmed V and J ends, which lost 1 base and 2 bases, there was a span of 15 bases. CDR3 nucleotides: TGTGCCAGCAGCTTAGTGTTAGGGCCCACCCCCTACGAGCAGTACTTC. Amino acids: CASSLVLGPTPYEQYF.

The rearrangement joins TRBV6-5 to TRBJ2-7; TRBD1 aligns across 7 bases. The germline CDR1 and CDR2 sequences are MNHEY and SVGAGI. With V trimmed by 5 bases and J by 0 bases, 4 bases remained unmatched. This CDR3 spans 14 amino acids. Here the CDR3 DNA reads TGTGCCAGCAGTGACAGACAGGGCTCCTACGAGCAGTACTTC. Translating it yields CASSDRQGSYEQYF.

This clone was recorded only once. The gene calls are TRBV6-5 and TRBJ1-6, with D hard to call. The ends were cut back, 7 bases at V and 10 bases at J, with 11 bases in the middle. The CDR3 loop spans 12 amino acids. The germline gives CDR1 MNHEY, CDR2 SVGAGI. CDR3 in DNA: TGTGCCAGCACACGCAACTGGTCACCCCTCCACTTT. Amino acids: CASTRNWSPLHF.

The rearrangement joins TRBV19 to TRBJ1-1; D is unclear. The germline V gene encodes CDR1 LNHDA and CDR2 SQIVND (reference sequence). V was pared by 5 bases and J by 1 base, with 14 bases between. This CDR3 has 15 amino acids. The CDR3 sequence: CASSSSLSGNTEAFF. The CDR3, as DNA: TGTGCCAGTAGTTCGAGCTTGTCGGGGAACACTGAAGCTTTCTTT.

V gene TRBV5-1 combines with J gene TRBJ1-1; no definite D call. Trimming shortened V by 0 bases and J by 5 bases, and 2 bases separated the two germline ends. The CDR3 runs to 11 residues. CDR1 and CDR2 from the germline V gene are SGHRS and YFSETQ. CDR3 loop: CASSLGTEAFF. The CDR3 DNA is TGCGCCAGCAGCTTGGGGACTGAAGCTTTCTTT.

This clone has just one count. Mismatch with germline at one junction end may stem from a read error. J is TRBJ2-1 and V is TRBV7-7; 10 bases map to TRBD1. Germline V gene lookup returns CDR1 SSHAT and CDR2 FNYEAQ (reference sequence). The CDR3 has 14 residues. The CDR3 DNA reads as TGTGCTAGCAGCTACTCGACAGGGGGCGGCGAGCAGTTCTTC. As protein: CASSYSTGGGEQFF.

Comment on this clone: This CDR3 is also generated by other DNA sequences in the sample. J is TRBJ1-1 and V is TRBV6-5; D is unclear. The CDR3 covers 11 residues. The V gene's germline CDR1 is MNHEY and CDR2 SVGAGI. V lost 5 bases, J lost 1 base, and 2 bases lay in between. As DNA, the CDR3 is TGTGCCAGCAGTAGGAACACTGAAGCTTTCTTT. This translates into CASSRNTEAFF.

The chain couples TRBV6-1 to TRBJ1-4; no definite D call. Germline V CDR1 and CDR2: MNHNS, SASEGT. V was clipped by 0 bases and J by 4 bases, with 6 bases between them. CDR3 length: 14 residues. For the CDR3, the DNA is TGTGCCAGCAGTGAAGCCAGGCTTAATGAAAAACTGTTTTTT. Its protein is CASSEARLNEKLFF.

The chain employs TRBV7-8 and TRBJ1-1; D gene unclear. CDR1 is SGHVS, CDR2 FQNEAQ, per germline. The CDR3 totals 13 residues. V lost 7 bases and J 9 bases, leaving 18 bases between the germline ends. CDR3 sequence (DNA): TGTGCCAGCACCACAATTATGGCAACCCAAGCTTTCTTT. It yields the protein CASTTIMATQAFF.

This clone was counted a single time. V is TRBV15 and J is TRBJ1-3; D perhaps matches TRBD1 (5 bases). CDR3 length: 16 amino acids. Per germline, CDR1 LNHNV and CDR2 YYDKDF (reference sequence). V gave up 2 bases and J gave up 0 bases, with 11 bases separating them. In DNA form, the CDR3 reads TGTGCCACCAGCAGAATACAGGTTTTCTCTGGAAACACCATATATTTT. Its protein is CATSRIQVFSGNTIYF.

Comments on this clone: The junction and the germline gene differ at one end; a read error may be behind it. The V gene is TRBV7-9, the J gene TRBJ1-4, with D possibly matching TRBD1 (5 bases). Germline lookup yields CDR1 SEHNR and CDR2 FQNEAQ (reference sequence). There are 14 residues in the CDR3. CDR3 residues: CASSLAPNKRGLFF. For the CDR3, the DNA is TGTGCCAGCAGCCTAGCACCCAATAAACGGGGGCTGTTTTTT.

Only one count was recorded for this clone. The V and J genes are TRBV2 and TRBJ1-5, with a weak D call TRBD1 (6 bases). Trimming shortened V by 5 bases and J by 6 bases, and 14 bases separated the two germline ends. CDR1 is SNHLY and CDR2 is FYNNEI in the germline V gene. This CDR3 has 14 residues. The chain's CDR3 is CASSQGQGSQPQHF. The DNA for the CDR3 is TGTGCCAGCAGTCAGGGCCAGGGGAGTCAGCCCCAGCATTTT.

This chain uses TRBV6-6 with TRBJ1-4, with D unclear. CDR1 is MNHNY, CDR2 SVGAGI, per germline (reference sequence). The length of the CDR3 is 14 residues. Trimming removed 2 bases at V and 5 bases at J, with 9 bases between. The CDR3 DNA reads TGTGCCAGCAGTTACGGACGCGCAAATGAAAAACTGTTTTTT. Amino acid sequence: CASSYGRANEKLFF.

The genes are TRBV7-9 and TRBJ1-1; no firm D call. This CDR3 spans 15 amino acids. The V and J ends lost 0 bases and 4 bases respectively, with 12 bases between them. Germline CDR1 is SEHNR and CDR2 is FQNEAQ (reference sequence). CDR3 bases: TGTGCCAGCAGCTTAGCGTCAGTGGGCGTCACTGAAGCTTTCTTT. It encodes CASSLASVGVTEAFF. Filled out from reference TRBV7-9 and TRBJ1-1, the complete variable domain reads DTGVSQNPRHKITKRGQNVTFRCDPISEHNRLYWYRQTLGQGPEFLTYFQNEAQLEKSRLLSDRFSAERPKGSFSTLEIQRTEQGDSAMYLCASSLASVGVTEAFFGQGTRLTVV.

Comment on this clone: The junction departs from germline at one end; a sequencing error may be responsible. The chain has TRBV2 and TRBJ1-2; D is unresolved. Per the germline V gene, CDR1 is SNHLY and CDR2 is FYNNEI. CDR3 length: 13 residues. CDR3 residues: CASTERWGSGYTF. The CDR3, as DNA: TGTGCCAGCACTGAACGTTGGGGAAGTGGCTACACCTTC.